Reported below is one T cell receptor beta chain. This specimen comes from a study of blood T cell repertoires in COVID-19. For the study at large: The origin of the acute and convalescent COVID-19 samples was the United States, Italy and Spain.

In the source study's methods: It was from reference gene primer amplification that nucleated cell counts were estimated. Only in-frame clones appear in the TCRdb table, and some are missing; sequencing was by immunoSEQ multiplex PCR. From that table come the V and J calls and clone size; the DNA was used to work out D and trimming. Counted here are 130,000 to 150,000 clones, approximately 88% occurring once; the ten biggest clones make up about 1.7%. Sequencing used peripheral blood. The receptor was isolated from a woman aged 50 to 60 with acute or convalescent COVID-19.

CDR3 coding DNA: TGTGCCAGCAGCCCAAGCGCCGATCAGCCCCAGCATTTT. Protein product: CASSPSADQPQHF. The rearrangement links TRBV11-2 to TRBJ1-5; D gene uncertain. CDR1 SGHAT and CDR2 FQNNGV come from the germline V gene. Trimming took 5 bases from V and 5 from J, leaving 10 bases between them. The CDR3 runs to 13 residues.